These 18 T cell receptor beta chains originate from one sample sequenced in a study of glioma-infiltrating T cells after dendritic cell vaccination. Here immunoSEQ multiplex PCR was the method, and the copy in TCRdb shows in-frame clones only, minus some. The sample yields 95,000 to 110,000 clones, 81% seen once. The input for sequencing was blood, taken before dendritic cell vaccination. Source of these receptors: a human donor with glioblastoma.

DNA of the CDR3: TGTGCCAGCTCACCCCCCTCTATTTCGGAGACCCAGTACTTC. Its protein is CASSPPSISETQYF. The chain recombines TRBV18 with TRBJ2-5; D is unclear. Germline CDR1 and CDR2: KGHSH and LQKENI. The V and J ends lost 3 bases and 5 bases respectively, with 13 bases between them. CDR3 length: 14 amino acids. Combining the CDR3 with reference TRBV18 and TRBJ2-5 gives the whole variable domain NAGVMQNPRHLVRRRGQEARLRCSPMKGHSHVYWYRQLPEEGLKFMVYLQKENIIDESGMPKERFSAEFPKEGPSILRIQQVVRGDSAAYFCASSPPSISETQYFGPGTRLLVL.

The chain uses TRBV5-1 and TRBJ2-2, with D possibly being TRBD1 (6 bases). Trimming removed 0 bases at V and 0 bases at J, with 9 bases between. There are 16 residues in the CDR3. From germline, CDR1 is SGHRS and CDR2 YFSETQ. The CDR3 nucleotides are TGCGCCAGCAGCTTGGACCGGACAGCGAACACCGGGGAGCTGTTTTTT. This codes for CASSLDRTANTGELFF.

In regard to this clone: The same CDR3 is also encoded by other DNA sequences in this sample. V is TRBV19 and J is TRBJ1-3; D uncertain. V dropped 8 bases and J dropped 2 bases, with 7 bases sitting between them. Germline loops: CDR1 LNHDA, CDR2 SQIVND (reference sequence). The CDR3 consists of 12 residues. CDR3 sequence reads: CASRRAGNTIYF. CDR3 coding DNA: TGTGCCAGTCGTCGGGCTGGAAACACCATATATTTT.

The rearrangement uses TRBV7-9 and TRBJ1-5; tentatively, D is TRBD1 (6 bases). Trimming left V 1 base short and J 0 bases short, with 7 bases between. CDR1 and CDR2 (germline): SEHNR, FQNEAQ (reference sequence). The CDR3 totals 15 residues. The CDR3 is CASSLGDTSNQPQHF. As DNA, the CDR3 is TGTGCCAGCAGCTTAGGGGACACTAGCAATCAGCCCCAGCATTTT.

This sequence joins TRBV5-4 and TRBJ2-5, with TRBD2 matching over 7 bases. The ends lost 4 bases at V and 5 bases at J; junction bases unmatched: 5. The CDR3 contains 13 residues. Germline CDR1 and CDR2: SGHNT and YYREEE (reference sequence). The CDR3 region is CASSPTSRETQYF. The DNA for the CDR3 is TGTGCCAGCAGCCCGACTAGCAGGGAGACCCAGTACTTC.

The V call is TRBV11-2, the J call TRBJ2-5; TRBD1 matches 7 bases. V lost 3 bases and J lost 4; bases outside the gene matches: 2. CDR3 length: 13 amino acids. The germline V gene has CDR1 SGHAT and CDR2 FQNNGV. DNA for the CDR3: TGTGCCAGCAGCTTCGCAGGGGGAGAGACCCAGTACTTC. It encodes CASSFAGGETQYF.

The table lists this clone with a count of one. V and J are TRBV14 and TRBJ2-5; D call uncertain. The germline V and J ends were trimmed by 4 bases and 0 bases, with 3 bases remaining between them. The germline V gene encodes CDR1 SGHDN and CDR2 FVKESK. The CDR3 spans 12 residues. This chain's CDR3 is CASSPYQETQYF. The CDR3 DNA follows: TGTGCCAGCAGCCCATACCAAGAGACCCAGTACTTC. Full variable domain (rest looked up from reference TRBV14 and TRBJ2-5): EAGVTQFPSHSVIEKGQTVTLRCDPISGHDNLYWYRRVMGKEIKFLLHFVKESKQDESGMPNNRFLAERTGGTYSTLKVQPAELEDSGVYFCASSPYQETQYFGPGTRLLVL.

Concerning this clone itself: Because the CDR3 is missing its conserved closing phenylalanine or tryptophan, this is likely a read error. The limits of the CDR3 on the DNA are not certain, so only TCRdb's listed CDR3 is given. The chain is built from TRBV18 and TRBJ1-1; the D segment call TRBD1 is taken from the table without a DNA check. The CDR3 spans 13 residues, counting both ends. Looked up from germline, CDR1 is KGHSH and CDR2 is LQKENI. CDR3 region: CASSPPGVTRALM.

V usage is TRBV30 and J usage is TRBJ1-2; 7 nucleotides align to TRBD1. The J segment lost 4 bases and the V segment lost 2 bases, leaving 7 bases of the junction unmatched. This CDR3 is 14 amino acids long. CDR1 and CDR2 from the germline V gene are GTSNPN and SVGIG (reference sequence). The CDR3 sequence: CAWSRQGEVYGYTF. CDR3 DNA: TGTGCCTGGAGTCGACAGGGCGAGGTCTATGGCTACACCTTC.

The rearrangement uses TRBV6-5 and TRBJ2-7, with 8 nucleotides matching TRBD1. V gave up 6 bases and J gave up 3 bases; unmatched junction bases: 10. The CDR3 sequence is 15 residues long. Per the germline V gene, CDR1 is MNHEY and CDR2 is SVGAGI. DNA of the CDR3: TGTGCCAGCAGCCCATACAGGGGGTCCCACTACGAGCAGTACTTC. Encoded protein: CASSPYRGSHYEQYF.

Note on this clone: Other DNA variants within this sample encode the same CDR3. The V and J genes are TRBV30 and TRBJ1-1; maybe TRBD1 (6 bases). In germline, CDR1 is GTSNPN, CDR2 SVGIG (reference sequence). The CDR3 length is 13 residues. Trimming pared 2 bases from V and 0 bases from J, leaving 7 bases between. CDR3: CAWSTGLNTEAFF. In nucleotides, the CDR3 is TGTGCCTGGAGTACAGGGCTGAACACTGAAGCTTTCTTT.

V and J are TRBV19 and TRBJ2-7; 8 bases are a match to TRBD2. The germline gives CDR1 LNHDA, CDR2 SQIVND (reference sequence). The ends lost 4 bases at V and 4 bases at J; junction bases unmatched: 6. The length of the CDR3 is 14 residues. CDR3 loop: CASSTGLADYEQYF. Here the CDR3 DNA reads TGTGCCAGTAGTACCGGACTAGCTGATTACGAGCAGTACTTC.

The chain employs TRBV5-1 and TRBJ2-7; D is undetermined. The CDR3 consists of 12 residues. From germline, CDR1 is SGHRS and CDR2 YFSETQ. Trimming took off 0 bases at V and 6 bases at J, with 7 bases between the two ends. The CDR3 DNA follows: TGCGCCAGCAGCTTGGTTGCGTCCGAGCAGTACTTC. This gives the protein CASSLVASEQYF.

The chain combines TRBV30 with TRBJ2-5; D uncertain. The CDR3 length is 13 residues. V dropped 1 base and J dropped 1 base, with 7 bases sitting between them. The V gene's germline CDR1 is GTSNPN and CDR2 SVGIG (reference sequence). This CDR3 is CAWSGASQETQYF. CDR3 nucleotide sequence: TGTGCCTGGAGTGGGGCCTCCCAAGAGACCCAGTACTTC.

CDR3 residues: CASSLDPRRGGNTIYF. CDR3 sequence (DNA): TGTGCCAGCAGCTTGGACCCCCGACGAGGAGGAAACACCATATATTTT. The chain joins TRBV5-4 to TRBJ1-3, with D unclear. The CDR3 length is 16 residues. V was shortened by 0 bases and J by 4 bases, with 14 bases between the two germline ends. Germline-derived CDR1 and CDR2 are SGHNT and YYREEE (reference sequence).

The chain joins TRBV15 to TRBJ2-5, with D perhaps TRBD1 (5 bases). V dropped 7 bases and J dropped 5 bases, with 8 bases sitting between them. The CDR3 has 11 amino acids. The germline V gene encodes CDR1 LNHNV and CDR2 YYDKDF (reference sequence). The CDR3 loop is CATKGVETQYF. The CDR3 DNA reads as TGTGCCACCAAAGGGGTGGAGACCCAGTACTTC.

V and J are TRBV4-1 and TRBJ1-5, with 7 bases identical to TRBD1. CDR1 and CDR2 from the germline V gene are MGHRA and YSYEKL. V shed 2 bases, J shed 10 bases, and the junction held 8 bases outside the gene matches. The CDR3 covers 14 residues. The CDR3 here is CASSQRGLGTPQHF. The CDR3 bases are TGCGCCAGCAGCCAAAGGGGGCTTGGCACCCCCCAGCATTTT.

The rearrangement links TRBV11-2 to TRBJ2-3; D uncertain. CDR1 SGHAT and CDR2 FQNNGV come from the germline V gene. CDR3 size: 12 residues. The CDR3 sequence is CVAGFSTDTQYF. The CDR3 coding sequence is TGTGTTGCAGGATTTAGCACAGATACGCAGTATTTT.